This T cell receptor (beta chain) was obtained from a study of T cell responses to AZD1222 COVID-19 vaccine. The germline V gene encodes CDR1 MNHEY and CDR2 SVGAGI. Trimming cost V 2 bases and J 0 bases, with 11 bases left between them. This CDR3 contains 16 residues. This clone was seen once. Some clones are missing from TCRdb's copy, which holds only in-frame ones; the method was immunoSEQ multiplex PCR. Among about 120,000 clones listed, about 89% were seen once. This clonotype originated in an adult in good health. This rearrangement joins TRBV6-5 to TRBJ2-1, with D possibly being TRBD2 (6 bases). Sequences were derived from peripheral blood, sampled on day 0 of AZD1222 vaccination. CDR3 sequence: CASSYRKTSSYNEQFF. The DNA for the CDR3 is TGTGCCAGCAGTTACCGAAAGACTAGCTCCTACAATGAGCAGTTCTTC.